This T cell receptor (beta chain) originates from a study of T cells expressing NK-cell markers. The overall study: From sorted CD3+CD56+NKG2C+, CD3+CD56+NKG2C- and CD3+CD56-NKG2C+ T cells came the TCR beta repertoires. Seven donors tested HCMV-seropositive and one tested seronegative among the eight sequenced.

CDR1 is DFQATT and CDR2 is SNEGSKA in the germline V gene (reference sequence). This CDR3 has 13 residues. The TCR beta cDNA came from 5'RACE template switching with UMIs. TCRdb reprocessed the 5' RACE reads and reports one entry per CDR3 protein, with no DNA. The data show some 150,000 distinct CDR3 sequences, and the top ten clones hold around 10%. This TCR was sampled from a man between 18 and 29 years old in good health. Sequences were obtained from blood T cells: a sorted CD56 or NKG2C T cell subset, CD4+ or CD8+ T cells, or bulk PBMC T cells (not recorded which). The chain links TRBV20-1 to TRBJ2-7; TCRdb names TRBD2, which stays unverified in the absence of DNA. Here the CDR3 reads CSARARAAYEQYF.